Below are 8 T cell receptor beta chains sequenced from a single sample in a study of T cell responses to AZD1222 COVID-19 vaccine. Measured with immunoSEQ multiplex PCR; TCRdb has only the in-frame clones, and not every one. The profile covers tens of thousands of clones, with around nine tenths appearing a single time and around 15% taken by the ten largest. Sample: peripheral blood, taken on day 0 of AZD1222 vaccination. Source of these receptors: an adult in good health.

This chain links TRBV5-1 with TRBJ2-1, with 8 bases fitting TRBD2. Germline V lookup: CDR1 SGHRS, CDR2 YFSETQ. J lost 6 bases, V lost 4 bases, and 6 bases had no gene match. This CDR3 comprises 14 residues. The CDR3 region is CASSPGLVGNEQFF. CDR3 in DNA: TGCGCCAGCAGCCCGGGACTAGTAGGCAATGAGCAGTTCTTC.

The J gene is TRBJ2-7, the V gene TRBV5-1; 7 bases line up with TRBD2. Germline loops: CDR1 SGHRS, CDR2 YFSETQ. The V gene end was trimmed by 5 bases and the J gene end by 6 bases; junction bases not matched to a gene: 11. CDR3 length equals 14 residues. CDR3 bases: TGCGCCAGCAGAGTAGCGGGTGGGGTGCTCGAGCAGTACTTC. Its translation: CASRVAGGVLEQYF.

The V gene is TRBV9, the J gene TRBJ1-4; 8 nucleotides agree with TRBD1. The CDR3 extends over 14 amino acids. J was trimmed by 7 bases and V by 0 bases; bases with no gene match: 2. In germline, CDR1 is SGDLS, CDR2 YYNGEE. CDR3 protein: CASSVGTGSEKLFF. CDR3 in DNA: TGTGCCAGCAGCGTAGGGACAGGGAGTGAAAAACTGTTTTTT.

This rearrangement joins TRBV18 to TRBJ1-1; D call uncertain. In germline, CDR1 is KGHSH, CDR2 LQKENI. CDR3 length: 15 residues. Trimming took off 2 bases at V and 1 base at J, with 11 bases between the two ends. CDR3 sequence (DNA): TGTGCCAGCTCACCAAATGTGCAGAAGAACACTGAAGCTTTCTTT. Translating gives CASSPNVQKNTEAFF.

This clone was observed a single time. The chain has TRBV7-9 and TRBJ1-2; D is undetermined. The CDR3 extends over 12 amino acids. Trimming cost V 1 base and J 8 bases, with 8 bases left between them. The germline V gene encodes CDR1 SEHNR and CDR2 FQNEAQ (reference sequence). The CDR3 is CASSLVDKGYTF. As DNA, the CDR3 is TGTGCCAGCAGCTTAGTGGATAAGGGCTACACCTTC. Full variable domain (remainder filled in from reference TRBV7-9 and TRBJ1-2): DTGVSQNPRHKITKRGQNVTFRCDPISEHNRLYWYRQTLGQGPEFLTYFQNEAQLEKSRLLSDRFSAERPKGSFSTLEIQRTEQGDSAMYLCASSLVDKGYTFGSGTRLTVV.

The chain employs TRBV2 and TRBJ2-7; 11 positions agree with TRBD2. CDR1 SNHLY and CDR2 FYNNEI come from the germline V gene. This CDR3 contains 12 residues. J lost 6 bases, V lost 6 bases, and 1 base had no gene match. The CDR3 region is CASSGTSGEQYF. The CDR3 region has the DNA TGTGCCAGCAGCGGGACTAGCGGCGAGCAGTACTTC.

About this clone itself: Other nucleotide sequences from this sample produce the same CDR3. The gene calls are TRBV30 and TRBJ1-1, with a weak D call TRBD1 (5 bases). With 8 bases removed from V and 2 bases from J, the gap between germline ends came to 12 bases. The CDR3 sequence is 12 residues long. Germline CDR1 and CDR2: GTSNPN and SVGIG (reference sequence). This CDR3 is CALGAVNTEAFF. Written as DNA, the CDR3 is TGTGCCCTCGGGGCGGTAAACACTGAAGCTTTCTTT.

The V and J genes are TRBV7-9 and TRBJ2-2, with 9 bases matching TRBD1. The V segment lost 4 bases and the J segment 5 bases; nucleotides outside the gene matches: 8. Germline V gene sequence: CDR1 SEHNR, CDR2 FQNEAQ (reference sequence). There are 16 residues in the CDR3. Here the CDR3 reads CASSSSGTGWTGELFF. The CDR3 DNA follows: TGTGCCAGCAGCTCCTCCGGGACAGGGTGGACCGGGGAGCTGTTTTTT.